These 14 T cell receptor beta chains originate from one sample sequenced in a study of blood T cell repertoires in COVID-19. Generated by immunoSEQ multiplex PCR, the TCRdb table keeps only in-frame clones and is missing some. This sample has 200,000 to 300,000 clones, with around 87% found just once. The specimen was peripheral blood. The receptors were sampled from a woman aged 60-70 years with COVID-19, enrolled during active disease.

This chain uses TRBV7-6 with TRBJ2-2; D is undetermined. Germline V CDR1 and CDR2: SGHVS, FNYEAQ. V shed 5 bases and J shed 8 bases, with 12 bases lying between them. This CDR3 comprises 13 residues. The CDR3 loop is CASSPSWPGELFF. The CDR3 nucleotides read TGTGCCAGCAGCCCCTCGTGGCCTGGGGAGCTGTTTTTT.

In nucleotides, the CDR3 is TGTGCCAGCAGCTTCCGGGACTATGGAAACACCATATATTTT. Protein product: CASSFRDYGNTIYF. The chain recombines TRBV9 with TRBJ1-3; D may be TRBD1 (5 bases). Deletions cut 4 bases from V and 3 bases from J, with 11 bases between. The CDR3 loop spans 14 amino acids. Germline CDR1 reads SGDLS; CDR2 reads YYNGEE.

The chain carries TRBV28 and TRBJ2-1; 7 bases are a match to TRBD2. CDR1 MDHEN and CDR2 SYDVKM come from the germline V gene. The J segment lost 0 bases and the V segment lost 3 bases, leaving 2 bases of the junction unmatched. The length of the CDR3 is 15 residues. The CDR3 spells CASSFGGSSYNEQFF. The CDR3 region has the DNA TGTGCCAGCAGTTTCGGCGGGAGCTCCTACAATGAGCAGTTCTTC.

V usage is TRBV28 and J usage is TRBJ1-2; D possibly corresponds to TRBD1 (6 bases). The CDR3 is made up of 13 amino acids. Germline V gene data show CDR1 as MDHEN and CDR2 as SYDVKM. V gave up 3 bases and J gave up 8 bases, with 13 bases separating them. The CDR3 here is CASSFTRGGGYTF. In nucleotides, the CDR3 is TGTGCCAGCAGTTTCACCAGGGGAGGGGGCTACACCTTC.

The chain carries TRBV28 and TRBJ2-1; D perhaps matches TRBD2 (5 bases). Germline V gene data show CDR1 as MDHEN and CDR2 as SYDVKM. With 0 bases removed from V and 9 bases from J, the gap between germline ends came to 9 bases. This CDR3 comprises 13 residues. In DNA form, the CDR3 reads TGTGCCAGCAGTTTATGGACTACCGGTGAGCAGTTCTTC. It specifies CASSLWTTGEQFF.

This chain links TRBV23-1 with TRBJ2-1; D gene uncertain. TRBV23-1 is given ORF status, its function remaining uncertain. There are 11 residues in the CDR3. Trimming pared 8 bases from V and 6 bases from J, leaving 8 bases between. CDR3 sequence reads: CASPPSNEQFF. CDR3 nucleotides: TGCGCCAGCCCCCCGAGCAATGAGCAGTTCTTC.

The chain is built from TRBV5-6 and TRBJ1-1; 9 bases are shared with TRBD1. J was trimmed by 4 bases and V by 6 bases; bases with no gene match: 4. The germline V gene has CDR1 SGHDT and CDR2 YYEEEE. The CDR3 covers 13 residues. The CDR3 region is CASTETGGTEAFF. The DNA of the CDR3 is TGTGCCAGCACCGAGACAGGGGGCACTGAAGCTTTCTTT.

With respect to this clone: One end of the junction varies from germline; a read error may be responsible. V and J are TRBV5-6 and TRBJ1-2; 7 bases align to TRBD1. This CDR3 has 14 amino acids. The germline CDR1 and CDR2 sequences are SGHDT and YYEEEE. CDR3 region: CASSLDALGGGYTF. CDR3 bases: TGTGCCAGCAGTTTGGACGCGTTAGGGGGCGGCTACACCTTC.

This chain connects TRBV4-1 to TRBJ2-5, with D uncertain. V lost 1 base and J lost 1, with 13 bases in between. The germline V gene encodes CDR1 MGHRA and CDR2 YSYEKL. CDR3 length: 16 amino acids. The CDR3 protein is CASSQGPPRSQETQYF. The CDR3 nucleotides are TGCGCCAGCAGCCAAGGCCCCCCGCGGAGCCAAGAGACCCAGTACTTC.

CDR3 region: CASRRGYNNQPQHF. The CDR3 DNA reads TGTGCCAGCAGGCGGGGGTATAACAATCAGCCCCAGCATTTT. The chain recombines TRBV28 with TRBJ1-5; the D gene is possibly TRBD1 (5 bases). V shed 6 bases and J shed 3 bases, with 12 bases lying between them. Per germline, CDR1 MDHEN and CDR2 SYDVKM. This CDR3 is built from 14 residues.

The chain carries TRBV7-9 and TRBJ2-1, with 10 bases matching TRBD1. This CDR3 comprises 15 residues. The J segment lost 9 bases and the V segment lost 3 bases, leaving 8 bases of the junction unmatched. From germline, CDR1 is SEHNR and CDR2 FQNEAQ (reference sequence). In nucleotides, the CDR3 is TGTGCCAGCAGCTTCCCGGGACAGGGGACAGGTGAGCAGTTCTTC. Protein product: CASSFPGQGTGEQFF.

The chain is built from TRBV21-1 and TRBJ2-1; TRBD2 reflects the table's D call only, with no check against the DNA. TRBV21-1 has pseudogene status. This CDR3 is built from 17 residues. This CDR3 is CASSTAQPSGYYNEQFF. The DNA of the CDR3 is TGTGCCAGCAGCACCGCCCAGCCCAGCGGGTACTACAATGAGCAGTTCTTC.

This clone was counted between two and nine times. V is TRBV7-9 and J is TRBJ2-1, with 10 bases aligning to TRBD2. Germline V gene data show CDR1 as SEHNR and CDR2 as FQNEAQ (reference sequence). The length of the CDR3 is 16 residues. After removal of 3 bases from V and 7 bases from J, the junction contained 9 bases not matched to a gene. This CDR3 reads CASSFRSGRQGNEQFF. The CDR3 DNA follows: TGTGCCAGCAGCTTTCGTAGCGGGAGGCAGGGGAATGAGCAGTTCTTC. The whole variable domain, filled in from reference TRBV7-9 and TRBJ2-1, reads DTGVSQNPRHKITKRGQNVTFRCDPISEHNRLYWYRQTLGQGPEFLTYFQNEAQLEKSRLLSDRFSAERPKGSFSTLEIQRTEQGDSAMYLCASSFRSGRQGNEQFFGPGTRLTVL.

Only a few counts were recorded for this clone. The chain carries TRBV5-6 and TRBJ1-4; D unresolved. The CDR3 extends over 13 amino acids. Germline loops: CDR1 SGHDT, CDR2 YYEEEE. V shed 2 bases and J shed 4 bases, with 6 bases lying between them. The CDR3 bases are TGTGCCAGCAGCTTAGAGGGTAATGAAAAACTGTTTTTT. Protein sequence: CASSLEGNEKLFF.